This passage covers 5 T cell receptor beta chains from one sample sequenced in a study of T cells expressing NK-cell markers. No DNA is given; TCRdb re-called the 5' RACE reads and lists each CDR3 protein once. The listing contains roughly 420,000 distinct CDR3 sequences. Sequencing was done on a sample of blood T cells: a sorted CD56 or NKG2C T cell subset, CD4+ or CD8+ T cells, or bulk PBMC T cells (not recorded which). These receptors all come from a woman aged 18 to 75 in good health.

The chain combines TRBV7-2 with TRBJ2-1; TCRdb outputs TRBD1, but without DNA this stays unchecked. The CDR3 consists of 16 residues. The germline gives CDR1 SGHTA, CDR2 FQGNSA. CDR3 in amino acids: CASSFIGQDYNNEQFF.

This chain uses TRBV20-1 with TRBJ2-1; the TCRdb D gene call, TRBD2, has no DNA to confirm it. The CDR3 is made up of 14 amino acids. CDR1 DFQATT and CDR2 SNEGSKA come from the germline V gene (reference sequence). The CDR3 loop is CSAPAGGPFNEQFF.

The chain links TRBV7-9 to TRBJ2-6; TCRdb's D call of TRBD1 is untestable without DNA. The germline V gene has CDR1 SEHNR and CDR2 FQNEAQ (reference sequence). This CDR3 has 20 residues. CDR3 protein: CASSLLQGSAPQRGANVLTF.

The chain employs TRBV20-1 and TRBJ1-1; the TCRdb D gene call, TRBD1, has no DNA to confirm it. The germline CDR1 and CDR2 sequences are DFQATT and SNEGSKA (reference sequence). The CDR3 sequence is 17 residues long. The CDR3 is CSASIGGKRPMNTEAFF.

The V gene is TRBV7-2, the J gene TRBJ2-7; TCRdb calls TRBD1, which cannot be checked without DNA. The CDR3 sequence is 16 residues long. The germline V gene has CDR1 SGHTA and CDR2 FQGNSA. CDR3 sequence reads: CASSLASGGNYYEQYF.